This TCR beta chain was identified during a study of cytomegalovirus exposure and HLA in healthy donors. This CDR3 contains 15 residues. Trimming pared 0 bases from V and 4 bases from J, leaving 13 bases between. CDR1 and CDR2 (germline): SGDLS, YYNGEE. Concerning this clone itself: Its antigen is as yet unknown.

The PCR made use of 60 Vbeta and 13 Jbeta primers. Sequenced by immunoSEQ multiplex PCR; TCRdb stores in-frame clones only, minus some. The sample gives about 140,000 clones, around 82% of which show up once; over 6.5% is in the top ten. Study results and limitations: It was in a later analysis that TCR association rates were seen to vary by HLA locus, highest for DRB1 and lowest for HLA-C. A missense variant in DCLRE1C was later tied to TCR beta V- and J-gene trimming. For most TCR beta V segments, an earlier analysis put the productive rate at about 87% or about 30% of the time.

V gene TRBV9 combines with J gene TRBJ1-1; a weak D match, TRBD1 (6 bases). The sequenced sample consisted of PBMCs. The clonotype originates from a man aged 35 to 55 in good health and CMV-seropositive. The CDR3 DNA reads TGTGCCAGCAGCGTAGGAGTGGGGGCGGGCACTGAAGCTTTCTTT. Its protein is CASSVGVGAGTEAFF.